A selection of T cell receptor beta chains follows, all from one sample in a study of cytomegalovirus exposure and HLA in healthy donors. The data were produced by immunoSEQ multiplex PCR, yet TCRdb's version contains in-frame clones alone and is incomplete. The table shows 80,000 or so clones, with 95% occurring only once. The specimen sequenced was PBMCs. The receptors come from a woman aged 18-30 years in good health and CMV-seronegative. Each CDR3 is given with its conserved first and last residue. The D gene is left open where the match is weak. Rows may omit the clone size; those that give it use once, few, many or a size class.

D gene: TRBD2
clone size: -
J gene: TRBJ2-3
V gene: TRBV11-2
CDR3 length: 16
CDR3 DNA: TGTGCCAGCAGCTTTCAACTAGCGGGGCCGACAGATACGCAGTATTTT
CDR3 protein: CASSFQLAGPTDTQYF

D gene: -
clone size: -
J gene: TRBJ1-1
V gene: TRBV15
CDR3 length: 13
CDR3 DNA: TGTGCCACCAGCAAACAGAGGAACACTGAAGCTTTCTTT
CDR3 protein: CATSKQRNTEAFF

D gene: TRBD2
clone size: once
J gene: TRBJ2-7
V gene: TRBV2
CDR3 length: 14
CDR3 DNA: TGTGCCAGCAGGGAGACTAGCTCAGCAAACGAGCAGTACTTC
CDR3 protein: CASRETSSANEQYF

D gene: -
clone size: -
J gene: TRBJ1-2
V gene: TRBV4-1
CDR3 length: 15
CDR3 DNA: TGCGCCAGCAGCCTCGGACACCTAGCTAACTATGGCTACACCTTC
CDR3 protein: CASSLGHLANYGYTF

D gene: -
clone size: -
J gene: TRBJ2-3
V gene: TRBV7-2
CDR3 length: 16
CDR3 DNA: TGTGCCAGCAGCCGTGGGTCGGGTCTTGCCACAGATACGCAGTATTTT
CDR3 protein: CASSRGSGLATDTQYF

D gene: TRBD1
clone size: -
J gene: TRBJ1-2
V gene: TRBV4-3
CDR3 length: 13
CDR3 DNA: TGCGCCAGCAGCCCCGGGACAGCCTATGGCTACACCTTC
CDR3 protein: CASSPGTAYGYTF

D gene: TRBD2
clone size: -
J gene: TRBJ2-1
V gene: TRBV18
CDR3 length: 15
CDR3 DNA: TGTGCCAGCTCCCGGACTAGCGGGCGTTACAATGAGCAGTTCTTC
CDR3 protein: CASSRTSGRYNEQFF

D gene: -
clone size: -
J gene: TRBJ2-7
V gene: TRBV29-1
CDR3 length: 13
CDR3 DNA: TGCAGCGCAAGTCTAACTGGTGCCTACGAGCAGTACTTC
CDR3 protein: CSASLTGAYEQYF

D gene: TRBD1
clone size: once
J gene: TRBJ1-2
V gene: TRBV18
CDR3 length: 13
CDR3 DNA: TGTGCCAGCTCACCGGGGACAGATAGGGGCTACACCTTC
CDR3 protein: CASSPGTDRGYTF

D gene: -
clone size: -
J gene: TRBJ2-7
V gene: TRBV6-1
CDR3 length: 12
CDR3 DNA: TGTGCCAGCAGTGAAGCGCTCGGTGAGCAGTACTTC
CDR3 protein: CASSEALGEQYF

D gene: TRBD2
clone size: -
J gene: TRBJ2-3
V gene: TRBV5-6
CDR3 length: 15
CDR3 DNA: TGTGCCAGCAGGTGGGGGGGTGGGTCGACAGATACGCAGTATTTT
CDR3 protein: CASRWGGGSTDTQYF

D gene: -
clone size: -
J gene: TRBJ2-2
V gene: TRBV4-3
CDR3 length: 16
CDR3 DNA: TGCGCCAGCAGCCAAGAAGAGCGGACGGGCACCGGGGAGCTGTTTTTT
CDR3 protein: CASSQEERTGTGELFF

D gene: -
clone size: once
J gene: TRBJ1-2
V gene: TRBV7-2
CDR3 length: 14
CDR3 DNA: TGTGCCAGCAGCTTAACCATGCGGGACTATGGCTACACCTTC
CDR3 protein: CASSLTMRDYGYTF

D gene: TRBD1
clone size: -
J gene: TRBJ1-2
V gene: TRBV18
CDR3 length: 15
CDR3 DNA: TGTGCCAGCTCACGGGACAGGGGATCGGGCTATGGCTACACCTTC
CDR3 protein: CASSRDRGSGYGYTF

D gene: TRBD1
clone size: -
J gene: TRBJ1-4
V gene: TRBV7-9
CDR3 length: 16
CDR3 DNA: TGTGCCAGCAGCCCACCGACAGGGGCGATTAATGAAAAACTGTTTTTT
CDR3 protein: CASSPPTGAINEKLFF

D gene: TRBD1
clone size: -
J gene: TRBJ1-1
V gene: TRBV14
CDR3 length: 13
CDR3 DNA: TGTGCCAGCAGCCTTACAGGGGGTAGAGAAGCTTTCTTT
CDR3 protein: CASSLTGGREAFF

D gene: -
clone size: -
J gene: TRBJ2-2
V gene: TRBV4-1
CDR3 length: 16
CDR3 DNA: TGCGCCAGCAGCCGCACTCAGGGTACCTCTAGCGGGGAGCTGTTTTTT
CDR3 protein: CASSRTQGTSSGELFF

D gene: TRBD2
clone size: -
J gene: TRBJ2-2
V gene: TRBV14
CDR3 length: 16
CDR3 DNA: TGTGCCAGCAGCCCACCGGGACTAGCGGGAGCCGGGGAGCTGTTTTTT
CDR3 protein: CASSPPGLAGAGELFF

D gene: TRBD2
clone size: -
J gene: TRBJ2-5
V gene: TRBV2
CDR3 length: 13
CDR3 DNA: TGTGCCAGCAGCCCTAGCGGCTTAGAGACCCAGTACTTC
CDR3 protein: CASSPSGLETQYF

D gene: -
clone size: -
J gene: TRBJ1-5
V gene: TRBV6-6
CDR3 length: 13
CDR3 DNA: TGTGCCAGCAGCCAGGGGAGCAATCAGCCCCAGCATTTT
CDR3 protein: CASSQGSNQPQHF

D gene: -
clone size: -
J gene: TRBJ1-1
V gene: TRBV12-5
CDR3 length: 13
CDR3 DNA: TGTGCTAGTGGTTTGTCAGGGTCCACTGAAGCTTTCTTT
CDR3 protein: CASGLSGSTEAFF

D gene: -
clone size: -
J gene: TRBJ2-1
V gene: TRBV18
CDR3 length: 14
CDR3 DNA: TGTGCCAGCGGTAGGTCCGGGAGCGAGAATGAGCAGTTCTTC
CDR3 protein: CASGRSGSENEQFF

D gene: TRBD1
clone size: -
J gene: TRBJ2-7
V gene: TRBV5-6
CDR3 length: 14
CDR3 DNA: TGTGCCAGCAGCTTGGTGGGACAGTCCTACGAGCAGTACTTC
CDR3 protein: CASSLVGQSYEQYF

D gene: -
clone size: -
J gene: TRBJ2-6
V gene: TRBV19
CDR3 length: 15
CDR3 DNA: TGTGCCAGTAGTCCGAACGGGTTAGGGGCCAACGTCCTGACTTTC
CDR3 protein: CASSPNGLGANVLTF

D gene: -
clone size: -
J gene: TRBJ1-1
V gene: TRBV10-1
CDR3 length: 13
CDR3 DNA: TGCGCCAGCAAGATGGGGGGGAACACTGAAGCTTTCTTT
CDR3 protein: CASKMGGNTEAFF

D gene: TRBD1
clone size: -
J gene: TRBJ1-5
V gene: TRBV6-6
CDR3 length: 13
CDR3 DNA: TGTGCCAGCAGTACAGGGGTGATGCAGCCCCAGCATTTT
CDR3 protein: CASSTGVMQPQHF

D gene: TRBD2
clone size: -
J gene: TRBJ2-7
V gene: TRBV6-5
CDR3 length: 15
CDR3 DNA: TGTGCCAGCAGTTACGGGCCGGGAGGGATCTACGAGCAGTACTTC
CDR3 protein: CASSYGPGGIYEQYF

D gene: -
clone size: -
J gene: TRBJ1-2
V gene: TRBV18
CDR3 length: 14
CDR3 DNA: TGTGCCAGCTCCCTTGACAGACCGAGCTATGGCTACACCTTC
CDR3 protein: CASSLDRPSYGYTF

D gene: TRBD2
clone size: -
J gene: TRBJ2-1
V gene: TRBV10-1
CDR3 length: 17
CDR3 DNA: TGCGCCAGCAGTGAGTCGACTAGCCGGGTATTCTACAATGAGCAGTTCTTC
CDR3 protein: CASSESTSRVFYNEQFF

D gene: TRBD1
clone size: -
J gene: TRBJ2-7
V gene: TRBV14
CDR3 length: 17
CDR3 DNA: TGTGCCAGCAGCCGGAACAGGGGGGCTTATTCTCTTGGGGAGCAGTACTTC
CDR3 protein: CASSRNRGAYSLGEQYF

D gene: -
clone size: -
J gene: TRBJ1-1
V gene: TRBV5-8
CDR3 length: 15
CDR3 DNA: TGTGCCAGCAGGTGGGGAGGGAATCCGAACACTGAAGCTTTCTTT
CDR3 protein: CASRWGGNPNTEAFF

D gene: -
clone size: once
J gene: TRBJ2-1
V gene: TRBV7-9
CDR3 length: 15
CDR3 DNA: TGTGCCAGCAGCTTAGTGGTTCTAGACCGCAATGAGCAGTTCTTC
CDR3 protein: CASSLVVLDRNEQFF

D gene: TRBD1
clone size: -
J gene: TRBJ1-2
V gene: TRBV7-2
CDR3 length: 15
CDR3 DNA: TGTGCCAGCAGCTTAAGCGCGGCAGGGGGGTATGGCTACACCTTC
CDR3 protein: CASSLSAAGGYGYTF

D gene: TRBD2
clone size: -
J gene: TRBJ2-7
V gene: TRBV10-3
CDR3 length: 16
CDR3 DNA: TGTGCCATCAGTGAACGTTCTACTAGCGGCTCCTACGAGCAGTACTTC
CDR3 protein: CAISERSTSGSYEQYF

D gene: -
clone size: -
J gene: TRBJ1-2
V gene: TRBV28
CDR3 length: 11
CDR3 DNA: TGTGCCAGCAGTTCGAACTATGGCTACACCTTC
CDR3 protein: CASSSNYGYTF

D gene: -
clone size: -
J gene: TRBJ2-7
V gene: TRBV15
CDR3 length: 18
CDR3 DNA: TGTGCCACCAGCAGACCCGGAGACATCCGAGGGTCGGGCTACGAGCAGTACTTC
CDR3 protein: CATSRPGDIRGSGYEQYF

D gene: -
clone size: few
J gene: TRBJ1-5
V gene: TRBV27
CDR3 length: 15
CDR3 DNA: TGTGCCAGCAGTTTCGCAGGGGCTTTCAATCAGCCCCAGCATTTT
CDR3 protein: CASSFAGAFNQPQHF

D gene: -
clone size: -
J gene: TRBJ1-1
V gene: TRBV19
CDR3 length: 14
CDR3 DNA: TGTGCCAGTAGTGTACTACAAGGGAACACTGAAGCTTTCTTT
CDR3 protein: CASSVLQGNTEAFF

D gene: -
clone size: -
J gene: TRBJ1-3
V gene: TRBV6-1
CDR3 length: 15
CDR3 DNA: TGTGCCAGCGAAAAACGCTCGGGCTCTGGAAACACCATATATTTT
CDR3 protein: CASEKRSGSGNTIYF

D gene: TRBD2
clone size: -
J gene: TRBJ2-7
V gene: TRBV7-8
CDR3 length: 15
CDR3 DNA: TGTGCCAGCAGCTTTAGCGGGAGGGGGGGCTACGAGCAGTACTTC
CDR3 protein: CASSFSGRGGYEQYF

D gene: -
clone size: -
J gene: TRBJ2-3
V gene: TRBV27
CDR3 length: 16
CDR3 DNA: TGTGCCAGCAGTTCCCATAATCGGAGGGGCCCAGATACGCAGTATTTT
CDR3 protein: CASSSHNRRGPDTQYF